Below are 21 T cell receptor beta chains sequenced from a single sample in a study of blood T cell repertoires in COVID-19 (TCRdb year 2020). The method was the immunoSEQ multiplex PCR assay. This is the immuneACCESS table as TCRdb keeps it, with only in-frame sequences that have V and J called. A part of the clones is gone; compared with another copy, unresolved V genes explain less than half, and the rest is unexplained. This sample lists roughly 280,000 clones; 75% to 90% were detected once. The top ten hold roughly 2.2% of the sample. Sequencing used peripheral blood. Receptors originate from a man aged 45-65 years with acute or convalescent COVID-19.

This clone appeared once. Other DNA variants within this sample encode the same CDR3. The rearrangement links TRBV12-3 or TRBV12-4 to TRBJ1-1, with TRBD1 as a possible D gene (5 bases). The V end lost 2 bases, the J end lost 2 bases, and 6 bases lay between the germline ends. The CDR3 loop spans 13 amino acids. CDR3 bases: TGTGCCAGCAGTTTACAGGGAAACACTGAAGCTTTCTTT. Residues: CASSLQGNTEAFF.

The V gene is TRBV19, the J gene TRBJ1-2; no definite D call. This CDR3 has 11 residues. V lost 4 bases, J lost 7 bases, and 7 bases lay in between. CDR1 is LNHDA, CDR2 SQIVND, per germline (reference sequence). CDR3 sequence (DNA): TGTGCCAGTAGTAGGAGTGGTGGCTACACCTTC. Residues: CASSRSGGYTF.

This chain links TRBV19 with TRBJ2-7; D uncertain. Germline loops: CDR1 LNHDA, CDR2 SQIVND (reference sequence). The CDR3 totals 12 residues. V was shortened by 4 bases and J by 2 bases, with 6 bases between the two germline ends. The CDR3 loop reads CASSTNTYEQYF. In nucleotides, the CDR3 is TGTGCCAGTAGTACAAACACCTACGAGCAGTACTTC.

This clone showed up just a few times. The chain links TRBV5-1 to TRBJ2-7, with 10 bases identical to TRBD1. Per germline, CDR1 SGHRS and CDR2 YFSETQ. This CDR3 contains 14 residues. J lost 5 bases, V lost 5 bases, and 7 bases had no gene match. CDR3: CASSLTGGFNEQYF. The CDR3 DNA follows: TGCGCCAGCAGTCTGACAGGGGGCTTCAACGAGCAGTACTTC.

V is TRBV28 and J is TRBJ1-2; D uncertain. V lost 1 base to trimming and J lost 5 bases, with 5 bases between them. The CDR3 spans 12 residues. Germline V gives CDR1 MDHEN, CDR2 SYDVKM. DNA of the CDR3: TGTGCCAGCAGTTTATCCCAGTATGGCTACACCTTC. This encodes CASSLSQYGYTF.

The chain links TRBV5-4 to TRBJ2-2; perhaps TRBD2 as D (5 bases). Trimming shortened V by 10 bases and J by 0 bases, and 19 bases separated the two germline ends. Germline V gene lookup returns CDR1 SGHNT and CDR2 YYREEE (reference sequence). The CDR3 is made up of 16 amino acids. In nucleotides, the CDR3 is TGTGCCTCCTCCTACACGGGGAAGGCGAACACCGGGGAGCTGTTTTTT. Translating it yields CASSYTGKANTGELFF.

A few counts support this clone. The rearrangement joins TRBV19 to TRBJ2-2, with 11 nucleotides matching TRBD2. The CDR3 runs 16 residues. V was clipped by 6 bases and J by 1 base; unmatched bases: 4. Germline-derived CDR1 and CDR2 are LNHDA and SQIVND (reference sequence). The CDR3 protein is CASSTGLAGNTGELFF. The CDR3 DNA reads TGTGCCAGTAGCACAGGACTAGCGGGGAACACCGGGGAGCTGTTTTTT.

The table lists this clone with a count of one. J is TRBJ1-2 and V is TRBV6-6; the D gene is possibly TRBD1 (5 bases). V gave up 6 bases and J gave up 2 bases, with 10 bases separating them. This CDR3 comprises 13 residues. The germline CDR1 and CDR2 sequences are MNHNY and SVGAGI (reference sequence). The CDR3 is CASRSGQNYGYTF. Here the CDR3 DNA reads TGTGCCAGCAGGTCAGGGCAAAACTATGGCTACACCTTC.

This chain uses TRBV6-5 with TRBJ1-1; D unresolved. The germline gives CDR1 MNHEY, CDR2 SVGAGI. V gave up 8 bases and J gave up 2 bases, with 6 bases separating them. The CDR3 is 11 residues long. CDR3 DNA sequence: TGTGCCAGCGGAGGTAACACTGAAGCTTTCTTT. It is translated as CASGGNTEAFF.

This clone has just one count. The CDR3 DNA follows: TGTGCCAGCAGTGAAGTCTCGCGGGGCACAGATACGCAGTATTTT. Amino acids: CASSEVSRGTDTQYF. This sequence joins TRBV2 and TRBJ2-3; maybe TRBD2 (5 bases). Trimming pared 1 base from V and 1 base from J, leaving 9 bases between. The CDR3 has 15 amino acids. Germline V CDR1 and CDR2: SNHLY, FYNNEI.

Details on this clone: The same CDR3 is also encoded by other DNA sequences in this sample. The V and J genes are TRBV18 and TRBJ2-7; 8 bases map to TRBD1. The trim removed 6 bases at V and 5 bases at J, leaving 6 bases unmatched. Germline V gene lookup returns CDR1 KGHSH and CDR2 LQKENI. This CDR3 contains 13 residues. The CDR3 sequence: CASSPGTGDEQYF. DNA for the CDR3: TGTGCCAGCTCTCCCGGGACAGGCGACGAGCAGTACTTC.

J is TRBJ2-7 and V is TRBV6-5; 7 bases agree with TRBD1. Trimming took 11 bases from V and 6 from J; bases not matched to a gene: 13. Germline V gene lookup returns CDR1 MNHEY and CDR2 SVGAGI. The CDR3 has 13 amino acids. In DNA form, the CDR3 reads TGTGCCCAAGGGCCGGACAGGTACTCCGAGCAGTACTTC. Translating it yields CAQGPDRYSEQYF.

The chain links TRBV11-2 to TRBJ1-1; no reliable D call. V was shortened by 8 bases and J by 1 base, with 11 bases between the two germline ends. There are 13 residues in the CDR3. Germline V gene lookup returns CDR1 SGHAT and CDR2 FQNNGV. The CDR3, as DNA: TGTGCCAGCCTGCTACAGCAGAACACTGAAGCTTTCTTT. Protein product: CASLLQQNTEAFF. Using reference TRBV11-2 and TRBJ1-1 for the parts outside the CDR3, the full variable domain is EAGVAQSPRYKIIEKRQSVAFWCNPISGHATLYWYQQILGQGPKLLIQFQNNGVVDDSQLPKDRFSAERLKGVDSTLKIQPAKLEDSAVYLCASLLQQNTEAFFGQGTRLTVV.

This clone is a singleton in its sample. The J gene is TRBJ1-2, the V gene TRBV6-5; perhaps TRBD1 as D (6 bases). The CDR3 sequence is 13 residues long. Germline CDR1 is MNHEY and CDR2 is SVGAGI. With 6 bases removed from V and 4 bases from J, the gap between germline ends came to 12 bases. This CDR3 reads CASRMTGLYGYTF. CDR3 bases: TGTGCCAGCAGAATGACAGGACTCTATGGCTACACCTTC.

The chain carries TRBV24-1 and TRBJ2-2, with 8 bases matching TRBD1. Germline CDR1 reads KGHDR; CDR2 reads SFDVKD. The CDR3 spans 14 residues. The J segment lost 6 bases and the V segment lost 9 bases, leaving 8 bases of the junction unmatched. CDR3 sequence: CATSLTGESGELFF. In DNA form, the CDR3 reads TGTGCCACCTCGTTGACAGGGGAATCCGGGGAGCTGTTTTTT.

The chain is built from TRBV29-1 and TRBJ1-2; D perhaps matches TRBD1 (6 bases). Per germline, CDR1 SQVTM and CDR2 ANQGSEA. Trimming took 6 bases from V and 4 from J, leaving 12 bases between them. This CDR3 is built from 12 residues. CDR3 sequence reads: CSVAGQSYGYTF. The CDR3 DNA reads TGCAGCGTCGCCGGACAGAGCTATGGCTACACCTTC.

This rearrangement joins TRBV7-9 to TRBJ1-2; 8 bases fit TRBD1. Germline loops: CDR1 SEHNR, CDR2 FQNEAQ (reference sequence). Losses at the gene ends were 5 bases for V and 2 bases for J; bases not matched to a gene: 10. This CDR3 region has 16 residues. In DNA form, the CDR3 reads TGTGCCAGCAGCCAGCTGACAGGGGAACTAAACTATGGCTACACCTTC. The encoded protein is CASSQLTGELNYGYTF.

This clone was recorded only once. CDR3 in amino acids: CASSYGSQGQTEAFF. The CDR3 nucleotides read TGTGCCAGCAGTTACGGGTCGCAGGGACAAACTGAAGCTTTCTTT. The chain combines TRBV6-5 with TRBJ1-1; maybe TRBD1 (6 bases). CDR1 is MNHEY, CDR2 SVGAGI, per germline. The CDR3 is 15 residues long. V was clipped by 2 bases and J by 5 bases, with 15 bases between them.

The V and J genes are TRBV27 and TRBJ1-6; TRBD1 might be the D (5 bases). V lost 10 bases and J 9 bases, leaving 16 bases between the germline ends. CDR3 size: 13 residues. Germline values: CDR1 MNHEY, CDR2 SMNVEV (reference sequence). This CDR3 is CATPTARGSPLHF. The DNA for the CDR3 is TGTGCCACTCCGACAGCCCGCGGTTCACCCCTCCACTTT.

V is TRBV7-2 and J is TRBJ2-1, with D possibly TRBD2 on 5 matching bases. This CDR3 spans 13 amino acids. The germline V gene has CDR1 SGHTA and CDR2 FQGNSA. Trimming left V 4 bases short and J 4 bases short, with 8 bases between. The CDR3 is CASSSDSYNEQFF. In DNA form, the CDR3 reads TGTGCCAGCAGCTCGGACTCGTACAATGAGCAGTTCTTC.

The chain recombines TRBV4-1 with TRBJ1-2; 7 nucleotides agree with TRBD1. This CDR3 has 15 amino acids. The germline gives CDR1 MGHRA, CDR2 YSYEKL. V was clipped by 4 bases and J by 5 bases; unmatched bases: 10. CDR3 loop: CASSPGGLRGYGYTF. DNA for the CDR3: TGCGCCAGCAGCCCAGGGGGTCTGCGTGGATATGGCTACACCTTC.